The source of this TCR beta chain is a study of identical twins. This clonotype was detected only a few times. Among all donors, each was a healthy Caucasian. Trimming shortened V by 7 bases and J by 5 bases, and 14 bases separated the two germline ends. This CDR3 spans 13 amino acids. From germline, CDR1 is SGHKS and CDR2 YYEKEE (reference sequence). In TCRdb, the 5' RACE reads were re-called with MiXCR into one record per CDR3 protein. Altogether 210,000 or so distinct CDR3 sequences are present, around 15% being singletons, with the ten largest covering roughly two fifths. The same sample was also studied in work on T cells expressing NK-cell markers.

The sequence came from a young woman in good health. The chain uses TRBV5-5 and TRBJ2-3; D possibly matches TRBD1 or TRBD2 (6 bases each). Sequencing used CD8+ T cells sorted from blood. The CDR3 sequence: CASEGGQEDTQYF. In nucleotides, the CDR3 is TGTGCCAGCGAGGGGGGCCAGGAAGATACGCAGTATTTT.